This entry lists 3 T cell receptor beta chains sequenced from one sample in a study of T cell clonotyping in hematopoietic cell transplantation. Time point in this sample: recipient sample about 28 days before transplant, after cytoreduction. Here immunoSEQ multiplex PCR was the method, and the copy in TCRdb shows in-frame clones only, minus some. The data contain 46,000 or so clones, just over 85% of them seen just once; the ten biggest clones take up about 6.1%. Source: peripheral blood mononuclear cells, taken before stem cell transplant. The receptors here all came from a man aged 60 to 69 with biphenotypic leukemia. Some clones in this sample may be carry-over from other donors' samples.

J is TRBJ2-2 and V is TRBV10-3; D is unclear. V lost 6 bases and J 9 bases, leaving 17 bases between the germline ends. CDR3 size: 14 residues. The V gene's germline CDR1 is ENHRY and CDR2 SYGVKD. CDR3 in amino acids: CAISDKTGARELFF. The CDR3 DNA reads as TGTGCCATCAGCGACAAAACGGGTGCCCGGGAGCTGTTTTTT.

V is TRBV28 and J is TRBJ2-1; D gene uncertain. The CDR3 runs to 11 residues. CDR1 and CDR2 (germline): MDHEN, SYDVKM. V was pared by 4 bases and J by 14 bases, with 12 bases between. CDR3 loop: CASSSTPKKFF. The CDR3 nucleotides read TGTGCCAGCAGTTCAACCCCGAAGAAGTTCTTC.

The chain links TRBV6-6 to TRBJ1-2; 7 bases map to TRBD1. Germline trimming cut 7 bases from V and 4 bases from J; bases unmatched to any gene: 9. The CDR3 covers 14 residues. Germline V CDR1 and CDR2: MNHNY, SVGAGI (reference sequence). CDR3 sequence (DNA): TGTGCCAGCACCCCCCCGGGACAGATCTATGGCTACACCTTC. It specifies CASTPPGQIYGYTF.